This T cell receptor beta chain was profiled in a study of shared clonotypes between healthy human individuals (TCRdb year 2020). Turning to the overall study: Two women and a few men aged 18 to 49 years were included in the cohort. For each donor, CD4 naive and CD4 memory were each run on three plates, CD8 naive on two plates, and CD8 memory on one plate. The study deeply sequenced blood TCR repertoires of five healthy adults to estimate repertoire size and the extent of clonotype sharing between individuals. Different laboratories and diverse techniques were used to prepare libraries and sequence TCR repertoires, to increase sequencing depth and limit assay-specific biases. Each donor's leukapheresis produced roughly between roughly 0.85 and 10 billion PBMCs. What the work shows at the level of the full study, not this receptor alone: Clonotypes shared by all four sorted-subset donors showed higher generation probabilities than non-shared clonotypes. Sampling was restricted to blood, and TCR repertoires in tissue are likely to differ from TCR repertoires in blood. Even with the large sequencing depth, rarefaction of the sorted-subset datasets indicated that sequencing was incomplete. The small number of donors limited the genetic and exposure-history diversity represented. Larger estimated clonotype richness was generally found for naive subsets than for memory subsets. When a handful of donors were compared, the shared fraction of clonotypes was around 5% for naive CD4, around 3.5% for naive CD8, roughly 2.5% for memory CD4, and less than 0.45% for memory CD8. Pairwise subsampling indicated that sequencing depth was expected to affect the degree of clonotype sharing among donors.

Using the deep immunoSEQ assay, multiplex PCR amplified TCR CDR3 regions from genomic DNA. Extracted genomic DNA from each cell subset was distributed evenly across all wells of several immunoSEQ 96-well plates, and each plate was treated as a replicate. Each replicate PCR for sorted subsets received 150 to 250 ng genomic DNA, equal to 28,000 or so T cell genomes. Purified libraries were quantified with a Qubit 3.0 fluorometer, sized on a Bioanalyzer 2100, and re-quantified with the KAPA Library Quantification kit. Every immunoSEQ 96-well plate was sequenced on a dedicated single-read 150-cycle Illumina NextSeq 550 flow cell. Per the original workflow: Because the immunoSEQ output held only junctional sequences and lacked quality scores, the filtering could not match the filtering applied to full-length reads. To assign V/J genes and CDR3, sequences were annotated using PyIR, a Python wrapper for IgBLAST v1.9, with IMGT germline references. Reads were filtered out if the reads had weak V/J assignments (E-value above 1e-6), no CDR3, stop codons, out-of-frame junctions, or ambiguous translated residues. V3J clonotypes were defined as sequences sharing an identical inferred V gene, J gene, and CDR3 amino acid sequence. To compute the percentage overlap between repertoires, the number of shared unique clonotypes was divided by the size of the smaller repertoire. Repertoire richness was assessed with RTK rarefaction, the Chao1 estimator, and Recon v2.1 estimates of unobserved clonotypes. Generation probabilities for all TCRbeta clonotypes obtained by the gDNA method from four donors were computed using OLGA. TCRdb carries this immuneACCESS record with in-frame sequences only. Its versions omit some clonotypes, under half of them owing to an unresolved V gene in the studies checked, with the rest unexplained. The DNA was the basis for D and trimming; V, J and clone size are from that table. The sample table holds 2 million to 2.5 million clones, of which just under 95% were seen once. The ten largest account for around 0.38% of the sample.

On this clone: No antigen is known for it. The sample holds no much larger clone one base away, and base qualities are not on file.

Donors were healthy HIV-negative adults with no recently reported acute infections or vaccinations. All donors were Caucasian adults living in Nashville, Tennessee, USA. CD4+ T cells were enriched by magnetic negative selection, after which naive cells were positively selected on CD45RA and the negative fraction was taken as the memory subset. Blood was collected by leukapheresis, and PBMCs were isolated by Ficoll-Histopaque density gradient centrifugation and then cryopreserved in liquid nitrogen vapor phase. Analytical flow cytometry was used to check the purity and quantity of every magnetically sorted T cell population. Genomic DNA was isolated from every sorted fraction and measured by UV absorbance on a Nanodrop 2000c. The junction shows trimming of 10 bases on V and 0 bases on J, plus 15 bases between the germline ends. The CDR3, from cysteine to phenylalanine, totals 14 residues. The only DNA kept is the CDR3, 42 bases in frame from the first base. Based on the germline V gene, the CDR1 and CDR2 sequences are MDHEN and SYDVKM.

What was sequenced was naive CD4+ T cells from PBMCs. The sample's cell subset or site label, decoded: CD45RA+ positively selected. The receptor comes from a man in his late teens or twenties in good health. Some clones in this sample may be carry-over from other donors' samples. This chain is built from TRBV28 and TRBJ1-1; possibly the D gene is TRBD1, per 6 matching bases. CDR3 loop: CATAVTGLNTEAFF. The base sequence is TGTGCCACCGCGGTAACAGGGTTGAACACTGAAGCTTTCTTT.